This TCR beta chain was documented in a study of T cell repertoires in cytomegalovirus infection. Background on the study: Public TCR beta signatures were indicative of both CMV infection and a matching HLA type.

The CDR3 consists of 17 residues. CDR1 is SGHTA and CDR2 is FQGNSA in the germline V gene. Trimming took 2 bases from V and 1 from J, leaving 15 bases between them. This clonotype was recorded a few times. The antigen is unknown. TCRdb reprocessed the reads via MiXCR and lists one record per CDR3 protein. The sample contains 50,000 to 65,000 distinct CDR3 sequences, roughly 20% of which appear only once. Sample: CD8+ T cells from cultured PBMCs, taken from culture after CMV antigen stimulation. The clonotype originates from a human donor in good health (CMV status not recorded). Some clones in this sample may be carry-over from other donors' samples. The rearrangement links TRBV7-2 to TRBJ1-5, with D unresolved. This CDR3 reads CASSLYGSEDSNQPQHF. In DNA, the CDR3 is TGTGCCAGCAGCTTATATGGCAGTGAGGACAGCAATCAGCCCCAGCATTTT. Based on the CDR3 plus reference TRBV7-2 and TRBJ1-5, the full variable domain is GAGVSQSPSNKVTEKGKDVELRCDPISGHTALYWYRQSLGQGLEFLIYFQGNSAPDKSGLPSDRFSAERTGGSVSTLTIQRTQQEDSAVYLCASSLYGSEDSNQPQHFGDGTRLSIL.